This T cell receptor (beta chain) appears in the sequencing data of a study of blood T cell repertoires in COVID-19. Study details: PBMCs, B-cell-depleted T cells, or T cells were the source of the cDNA or gDNA that made up the material.

This CDR3 spans 15 amino acids. Per the study methods: From reference gene primer amplification, estimates of nucleated cell counts were derived. The repertoire was sequenced with immunoSEQ multiplex PCR; TCRdb's copy has only in-frame clones and lacks some. Clone size and V and J calls were adopted from that table, with D and trimming inferred from the DNA. The sample consists of under 90,000 clones, 70% to 90% of them appearing once. This clonotype was obtained from a woman aged 45-60 years with COVID-19, enrolled during active disease. Sequenced: peripheral blood. The chain uses TRBV21-1 and TRBJ2-7; TRBD2, the table's D call, was not compared with the DNA. TRBV21-1 represents a pseudogene. The CDR3 reads CASSKALAGGYEQYF. CDR3 DNA sequence: TGTGCCAGCAGCAAAGCGCTAGCGGGAGGGTACGAGCAGTACTTC.